The 2 T cell receptor beta chains below come from one sample, sequenced in a study of T cells in Graves' hyperthyroidism and ophthalmopathy. Researchers took RNA transcripts and amplified the TCR beta CDR3 regions from them. The HTBI primer set drove a first-round RT-PCR of the TCR CDR3. TCRdb analysed the multiplex PCR reads with MiXCR anew, one entry per CDR3 protein. The sample lists 600,000 to 750,000 distinct CDR3 sequences; around 15% were seen once. Input material: blood. These TCRs come from a man aged 45-65 years with Graves' hyperthyroidism.

This clonotype came up a few times. The rearrangement links TRBV18 to TRBJ1-2; D gene unclear. Germline loops: CDR1 KGHSH, CDR2 LQKENI. This CDR3 is 13 amino acids long. Trimming cost V 3 bases and J 2 bases, with 7 bases left between them. CDR3 bases: TGTGCCAGCTCACCTGCACTGAACTATGGCTACACCTTC. Translated: CASSPALNYGYTF.

This clonotype was seen many times. This rearrangement joins TRBV7-8 to TRBJ2-5; TRBD1 aligns across 7 bases. Trimming cost V 5 bases and J 2 bases; bases outside gene matches: 8. CDR1 and CDR2 (germline): SGHVS, FQNEAQ. The CDR3 runs 15 residues. CDR3 DNA: TGTGCCAGCAGCCACGACCGACAGGGTCAAGAGACCCAGTACTTC. As protein: CASSHDRQGQETQYF. The full variable domain, its missing parts supplied by reference TRBV7-8 and TRBJ2-5, is GAGVSQSPRYKVAKRGQDVALRCDPISGHVSLFWYQQALGQGPEFLTYFQNEAQLDKSGLPSDRFFAERPEGSVSTLKIQRTQQEDSAVYLCASSHDRQGQETQYFGPGTRLLVL.